The 13 T cell receptor beta chains below come from one sample, sequenced in a study of technical replicates of blood from a handful of donors. Here immunoSEQ multiplex PCR was the method, and the copy in TCRdb shows in-frame clones only, minus some. This sample carries almost 90,000 clones, approximately 94% of them seen once, and the ten largest clones take roughly 0.22%. Sequencing was carried out using T cells isolated from PBMCs. These TCRs come from a human donor in good health.

The rearrangement uses TRBV5-1 and TRBJ2-7, with 12 bases fitting TRBD2. The CDR3 consists of 16 residues. J lost 6 bases, V lost 4 bases, and 11 bases had no gene match. Per the germline V gene, CDR1 is SGHRS and CDR2 is YFSETQ. The CDR3 spells CASSRPGTSGSIEQYF. The CDR3 DNA is TGCGCCAGCAGCAGACCGGGGACTAGCGGGTCTATCGAGCAGTACTTC. Variable domain in full (rest from reference TRBV5-1 and TRBJ2-7): KAGVTQTPRYLIKTRGQQVTLSCSPISGHRSVSWYQQTPGQGLQFLFEYFSETQRNKGNFPGRFSGRQFSNSRSEMNVSTLELGDSALYLCASSRPGTSGSIEQYFGPGTRLTVT.

The chain has TRBV9 and TRBJ2-7; 12 nucleotides align to TRBD2. This CDR3 is built from 14 residues. V lost 2 bases to trimming and J lost 6 bases; unmatched junction nucleotides: 3. Per germline, CDR1 SGDLS and CDR2 YYNGEE. CDR3 sequence: CASSVTSGSSEQYF. The DNA of the CDR3 is TGTGCCAGCAGCGTGACTAGCGGGAGTTCCGAGCAGTACTTC.

The chain couples TRBV6-1 to TRBJ1-1; 8 bases are shared with TRBD1. Germline CDR1 is MNHNS and CDR2 is SASEGT. The CDR3 consists of 15 residues. Unmatched junction bases numbered 9, after V lost 7 bases and J lost 2 bases. Here the CDR3 reads CASIPADRGNTEAFF. The DNA for the CDR3 is TGTGCCAGCATACCCGCCGACAGGGGAAACACTGAAGCTTTCTTT.

This clone was seen a single time. This rearrangement joins TRBV18 to TRBJ2-2; 11 bases fit TRBD2. Trimming took 3 bases from V and 6 from J; bases not matched to a gene: 9. CDR1 and CDR2 from the germline V gene are KGHSH and LQKENI. This CDR3 is built from 17 residues. The CDR3 loop reads CASSPRRSGRAPGELFF. The CDR3 DNA follows: TGTGCCAGCTCACCTCGCCGTAGCGGGAGGGCTCCCGGGGAGCTGTTTTTT.

J is TRBJ1-2 and V is TRBV30; TRBD1 matches at 7 bases. CDR1 is GTSNPN, CDR2 SVGIG, per germline (reference sequence). V gave up 0 bases and J gave up 7 bases; unmatched junction bases: 8. The CDR3 runs 14 residues. DNA of the CDR3: TGTGCCTGGAGTGTGACGAGGACAGGCTCTGGCTACACCTTC. Protein sequence: CAWSVTRTGSGYTF.

This chain uses TRBV4-2 with TRBJ2-1; TRBD1 might be the D (8 bases). Trimming took 0 bases from V and 6 from J, leaving 15 bases between them. Germline V CDR1 and CDR2: LGHNA, YNFKEQ. The CDR3 spans 16 residues. CDR3 bases: TGTGCCAGCAGCCAAGACGCACAGGGGGGGTCCAATGAGCAGTTCTTC. Its translation is CASSQDAQGGSNEQFF.

The gene calls are TRBV11-3 and TRBJ1-4, with D uncertain. The V gene's germline CDR1 is SGHNT and CDR2 YENEEA. Between the trimmed V and J ends, which lost 5 bases and 0 bases, there was a span of 16 bases. This CDR3 region has 17 residues. The chain's CDR3 is CASSPPNTLATNEKLFF. CDR3 bases: TGTGCCAGCAGCCCACCCAACACCCTTGCAACTAATGAAAAACTGTTTTTT. Full variable domain (remainder filled in from reference TRBV11-3 and TRBJ1-4): EAGVVQSPRYKIIEKKQPVAFWCNPISGHNTLYWYLQNLGQGPELLIRYENEEAVDDSQLPKDRFSAERLKGVDSTLKIQPAELGDSAVYLCASSPPNTLATNEKLFFGSGTQLSVL.

The chain combines TRBV11-1 with TRBJ2-1; tentative D call: TRBD1 (6 bases). V lost 8 bases to trimming and J lost 4 bases, with 9 bases between them. CDR3 length: 12 residues. In germline, CDR1 is SGHAT, CDR2 FQDESV (reference sequence). The CDR3: CASGGHYNEQFF. The CDR3 DNA is TGTGCCAGCGGGGGACATTACAATGAGCAGTTCTTC.

The chain recombines TRBV29-1 with TRBJ1-1; D gene ambiguous. The CDR3 contains 10 residues. Between the trimmed V and J ends, which lost 3 bases and 10 bases, there was a span of 9 bases. From germline, CDR1 is SQVTM and CDR2 ANQGSEA. CDR3 sequence reads: CSVDDEVAFF. CDR3 DNA sequence: TGCAGCGTTGACGACGAGGTAGCTTTCTTT.

This chain joins TRBV7-9 and TRBJ2-7; 10 bases agree with TRBD1. The V and J ends lost 1 base and 3 bases, in that order; junction bases with no gene match: 3. CDR1 is SEHNR and CDR2 is FQNEAQ in the germline V gene (reference sequence). The CDR3 covers 15 residues. The CDR3 DNA sequence: TGTGCCAGCAGCTTAGGAGGGGACAGGGGCTACGAGCAGTACTTC. Protein sequence: CASSLGGDRGYEQYF. Using reference TRBV7-9 and TRBJ2-7 for the parts outside the CDR3, the full variable domain is DTGVSQNPRHKITKRGQNVTFRCDPISEHNRLYWYRQTLGQGPEFLTYFQNEAQLEKSRLLSDRFSAERPKGSFSTLEIQRTEQGDSAMYLCASSLGGDRGYEQYFGPGTRLTVT.

The chain combines TRBV5-1 with TRBJ2-2; TRBD2 matches 8 bases. Germline trimming cut 2 bases from V and 1 base from J; bases unmatched to any gene: 7. The CDR3 runs to 17 residues. Germline V lookup: CDR1 SGHRS, CDR2 YFSETQ. CDR3 sequence: CASSFYPAGGNTGELFF. The CDR3 DNA sequence: TGCGCCAGCAGCTTTTACCCGGCGGGGGGGAACACCGGGGAGCTGTTTTTT.

This clone was counted once. J is TRBJ2-2 and V is TRBV7-9, with TRBD2 matching over 11 bases. Germline values: CDR1 SEHNR, CDR2 FQNEAQ (reference sequence). Trimming took 3 bases from V and 5 from J; bases not matched to a gene: 5. CDR3 length equals 16 residues. In DNA, the CDR3 is TGTGCCAGCAGCTTTAGCGGGGGGGGACCGACCGGGGAGCTGTTTTTT. Translated: CASSFSGGGPTGELFF.

The V and J genes are TRBV7-8 and TRBJ2-1; 9 positions agree with TRBD1. The CDR3 is 17 residues long. CDR1 and CDR2 (germline): SGHVS, FQNEAQ. After removal of 7 bases from V and 2 bases from J, the junction contained 12 bases not matched to a gene. For the CDR3, the DNA is TGTGCCAGCACCACCGCGTCGGGACAGGGTGCCTACAATGAGCAGTTCTTC. Translated: CASTTASGQGAYNEQFF. The variable domain in full, with the rest retrieved from reference TRBV7-8 and TRBJ2-1, is GAGVSQSPRYKVAKRGQDVALRCDPISGHVSLFWYQQALGQGPEFLTYFQNEAQLDKSGLPSDRFFAERPEGSVSTLKIQRTQQEDSAVYLCASTTASGQGAYNEQFFGPGTRLTVL.